A single T cell receptor beta chain is shown here with its context. CDR3 size: 14 residues. This sample was taken from a study of T-cell memory formation after mild COVID-19. A single record per CDR3 protein comes from TCRdb applying MiXCR to the 5' RACE reads. The sample includes more than 110,000 distinct CDR3 sequences, more than 13% of them seen just once. The material sequenced was PBMCs or a T cell subset sorted from them (not recorded which). V usage is TRBV21-1 and J usage is TRBJ2-7; the table's D gene call, TRBD1, was not cross checked with the DNA. TRBV21-1 is a pseudogene locus. The origin of this receptor is an adult woman who had mild COVID-19 (a few samples of this study predate the infection). Cell type and time point are not known. The CDR3: CASSPSGQGDEQYF. CDR3 DNA sequence: TGTGCCAGCAGCCCCAGCGGACAGGGTGACGAGCAGTACTTC.